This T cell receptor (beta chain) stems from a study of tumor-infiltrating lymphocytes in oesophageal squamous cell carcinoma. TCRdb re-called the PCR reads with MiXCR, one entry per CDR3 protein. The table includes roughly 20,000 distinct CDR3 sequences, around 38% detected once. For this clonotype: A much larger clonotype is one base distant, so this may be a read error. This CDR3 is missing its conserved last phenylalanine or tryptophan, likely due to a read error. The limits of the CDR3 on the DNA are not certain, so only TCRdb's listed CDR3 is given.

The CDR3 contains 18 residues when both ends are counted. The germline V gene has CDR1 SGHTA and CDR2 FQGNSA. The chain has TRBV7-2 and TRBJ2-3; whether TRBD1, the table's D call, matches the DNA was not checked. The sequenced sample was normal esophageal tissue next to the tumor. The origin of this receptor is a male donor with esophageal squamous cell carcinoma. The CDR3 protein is CASSLNAGGTLRGCTFGS.